One sample yielded the 28 T cell receptor beta chains listed below, sequenced in a study of human thymus T cells. Clones were read by immunoSEQ multiplex PCR, and TCRdb kept only the in-frame ones, dropping some. The data contain tens of thousands of clones, 90% to 95% of them seen just once; the ten biggest clones take up under 0.04%. Resections removed during corrective heart surgery provided the thymus tissue used. Sample: thymus tissue. These TCRs come from a girl under three years old with a congenital heart defect but otherwise immunologically healthy.

The chain combines TRBV6-1 with TRBJ2-1, with 8 bases fitting TRBD1. This CDR3 is 9 amino acids long. Germline CDR1 and CDR2: MNHNS and SASEGT. J was trimmed by 14 bases and V by 11 bases; bases with no gene match: 5. This CDR3 reads CAVGQGEFF. For the CDR3, the DNA is TGTGCCGTCGGACAGGGTGAGTTCTTC.

The chain recombines TRBV27 with TRBJ1-1, with a weak D call TRBD1 (6 bases). CDR1 is MNHEY and CDR2 is SMNVEV in the germline V gene (reference sequence). V lost 5 bases and J 4 bases, leaving 14 bases between the germline ends. This CDR3 has 14 residues. This chain's CDR3 is CASSMVRDITEAFF. Here the CDR3 DNA reads TGTGCCAGCAGTATGGTCCGGGACATCACTGAAGCTTTCTTT.

The gene calls are TRBV28 and TRBJ2-7; weak D call: TRBD2 (5 bases). Trimming cost V 11 bases and J 5 bases, with 22 bases left between them. Germline assignment: CDR1 MDHEN and CDR2 SYDVKM. This CDR3 comprises 14 residues. The CDR3 nucleotides are TGTGCCCTAAAATACCCATCCGAGGGAAACGAGCAGTACTTC. Translation: CALKYPSEGNEQYF.

This chain links TRBV7-6 with TRBJ2-3; 9 bases are shared with TRBD2. The CDR3 spans 16 residues. The germline CDR1 and CDR2 sequences are SGHVS and FNYEAQ. V trimming: 5 bases; J trimming: 4 bases; junction bases outside the gene matches: 10. The CDR3 bases are TGTGCCAGCAGCCCCCGGGGTAGCGGGAGAGCAGATACGCAGTATTTT. Translated, it gives CASSPRGSGRADTQYF. The full variable domain, in which reference TRBV7-6 and TRBJ2-3 provide the parts outside the CDR3, is GAGVSQSPRYKVTKRGQDVALRCDPISGHVSLYWYRQALGQGPEFLTYFNYEAQQDKSGLPNDRFSAERPEGSISTLTIQRTEQRDSAMYRCASSPRGSGRADTQYFGPGTRLTVL.

This chain connects TRBV5-1 to TRBJ1-2; possibly TRBD1 for D (6 bases). V lost 2 bases and J 4 bases, leaving 15 bases between the germline ends. The CDR3 totals 15 residues. Germline V gene data show CDR1 as SGHRS and CDR2 as YFSETQ. Here the CDR3 reads CASSFGAQGSYGYTF. The CDR3, as DNA: TGCGCCAGCAGCTTCGGAGCACAGGGTTCCTATGGCTACACCTTC.

The chain employs TRBV30 and TRBJ1-4; TRBD1 agrees at 10 bases. Germline V gives CDR1 GTSNPN, CDR2 SVGIG (reference sequence). V shed 0 bases, J shed 6 bases, and the junction held 13 bases outside the gene matches. The length of the CDR3 is 18 residues. CDR3 in amino acids: CAWSVGGSLGTGDEKLFF. CDR3 bases: TGTGCCTGGAGTGTAGGTGGTTCTTTAGGGACAGGGGATGAAAAACTGTTTTTT.

The genes are TRBV7-2 and TRBJ2-5; 11 bases agree with TRBD2. Germline-derived CDR1 and CDR2 are SGHTA and FQGNSA. This CDR3 has 16 amino acids. The V gene end was trimmed by 4 bases and the J gene end by 1 base; junction bases not matched to a gene: 5. The CDR3 loop is CASSSVAGGIQETQYF. CDR3 sequence (DNA): TGTGCCAGCAGCTCCGTAGCGGGAGGGATCCAAGAGACCCAGTACTTC.

CDR3 residues: CASLGPWDNEQFF. The CDR3 DNA is TGTGCTAGCCTGGGACCCTGGGACAATGAGCAGTTCTTC. The V call is TRBV7-7, the J call TRBJ2-1; D could derive from TRBD1 or TRBD2 (5 bases each). The CDR3 sequence is 13 residues long. CDR1 is SSHAT, CDR2 FNYEAQ, per germline (reference sequence).

The chain joins TRBV4-3 to TRBJ2-1; possible D gene TRBD2, 6 bases. CDR1 and CDR2 from the germline V gene are LGHNA and YSLEER. Trimming took 4 bases from V and 8 from J, leaving 18 bases between them. CDR3 size: 15 residues. DNA for the CDR3: TGCGCCAGCAGCCCGGGACTTGGGTTCGACGATGAGCAGTTCTTC. This sequence encodes CASSPGLGFDDEQFF.

This rearrangement joins TRBV7-9 to TRBJ2-7; possibly TRBD1 or TRBD2 for D (5 bases each). The germline V gene has CDR1 SEHNR and CDR2 FQNEAQ (reference sequence). The CDR3 loop spans 16 amino acids. The ends were cut back, 1 base at V and 4 bases at J, with 17 bases in the middle. CDR3 bases: TGTGCCAGCAGCTTAGAGATGGGACCCCGATTATACGAGCAGTACTTC. As protein: CASSLEMGPRLYEQYF.

The chain employs TRBV27 and TRBJ1-3, with 9 bases aligning to TRBD1. V lost 8 bases, J lost 0 bases, and 14 bases stayed unmatched. The CDR3 runs to 18 residues. The germline gives CDR1 MNHEY, CDR2 SMNVEV (reference sequence). The CDR3 here is CASRQQGANLHSGNTIYF. CDR3 coding DNA: TGTGCCAGCCGTCAACAGGGGGCCAATCTCCACTCTGGAAACACCATATATTTT.

This chain connects TRBV23-1 to TRBJ2-1; 7 bases align to TRBD1. TRBV23-1 is an ORF, with its function uncertain. The CDR3 sequence is 15 residues long. V lost 2 bases and J lost 0; bases outside the gene matches: 1. CDR3 sequence (DNA): TGCGCCAGCAGTCAAGGACAGGTCTCCTACAATGAGCAGTTCTTC. Translating it yields CASSQGQVSYNEQFF.

This clone came up a few times. This chain links TRBV19 with TRBJ1-5, with D unclear. The CDR3 spans 13 residues. The V end was cut by 5 bases, the J end by 6 bases, with 11 bases between. The germline CDR1 and CDR2 sequences are LNHDA and SQIVND (reference sequence). CDR3: CASSAPNSQPQHF. Written as DNA, the CDR3 is TGTGCCAGTAGTGCGCCGAACAGTCAGCCCCAGCATTTT.

The rearrangement joins TRBV2 to TRBJ2-7; 9 positions agree with TRBD2. This CDR3 is 15 amino acids long. Germline V CDR1 and CDR2: SNHLY, FYNNEI. Trimming cost V 7 bases and J 5 bases; bases outside gene matches: 12. CDR3 nucleotide sequence: TGTGCCAGCACCCCCCCCGGGCTAGCGGGGAACGAGCAGTACTTC. Its protein is CASTPPGLAGNEQYF.

The V call is TRBV11-2, the J call TRBJ1-2; TRBD1 is a possible D gene (5 bases). Germline V CDR1 and CDR2: SGHAT, FQNNGV. The CDR3 is 14 amino acids. Trimming cost V 5 bases and J 8 bases, with 18 bases left between them. The DNA for the CDR3 is TGTGCCAGCAGCCCCCGACATAAGGGGACCGGCTACACCTTC. Protein product: CASSPRHKGTGYTF.

This chain uses TRBV7-8 with TRBJ2-7, with D possibly matching TRBD1 (6 bases). Trimming pared 5 bases from V and 3 bases from J, leaving 14 bases between. CDR1 and CDR2 from the germline V gene are SGHVS and FQNEAQ. This CDR3 is 14 amino acids long. The CDR3 nucleotides are TGTGCCAGCAGCCATAACAGGGTCCTCTACGAGCAGTACTTC. Translated: CASSHNRVLYEQYF.

This chain joins TRBV5-4 and TRBJ2-1; D possibly corresponds to TRBD2 (6 bases). CDR1 is SGHNT and CDR2 is YYREEE in the germline V gene (reference sequence). The CDR3 runs 16 residues. Trimming took 1 base from V and 8 from J, leaving 19 bases between them. The CDR3, as DNA: TGTGCCAGCAGCTTGTGGGGGGAGAGGGATTGGGATGAGCAGTTCTTC. Protein sequence: CASSLWGERDWDEQFF.

The chain employs TRBV7-6 and TRBJ1-6; 10 bases match TRBD1. V lost 4 bases and J lost 7; bases outside the gene matches: 10. The V gene's germline CDR1 is SGHVS and CDR2 FNYEAQ. The CDR3 contains 17 residues. Written as DNA, the CDR3 is TGTGCCAGCAGCTCCGGGGTCCTGGGACAGGGGAATTCACCCCTCCACTTT. Protein sequence: CASSSGVLGQGNSPLHF. The full variable domain, in which reference TRBV7-6 and TRBJ1-6 provide the parts outside the CDR3, is GAGVSQSPRYKVTKRGQDVALRCDPISGHVSLYWYRQALGQGPEFLTYFNYEAQQDKSGLPNDRFSAERPEGSISTLTIQRTEQRDSAMYRCASSSGVLGQGNSPLHFGNGTRLTVT.

J is TRBJ2-4 and V is TRBV5-1; TRBD1 or TRBD2 may be the D gene (5 bases each). This CDR3 region has 15 residues. CDR1 and CDR2 from the germline V gene are SGHRS and YFSETQ. V lost 2 bases to trimming and J lost 0 bases, with 9 bases between them. The CDR3 nucleotides are TGCGCCAGCAGCTTAGAGGGGAAAGCCAAAAACATTCAGTACTTC. It is translated as CASSLEGKAKNIQYF.

This clone was detected only once. The chain has TRBV18 and TRBJ2-2, with D perhaps matching TRBD1 or TRBD2 (5 bases each). CDR1 and CDR2 from the germline V gene are KGHSH and LQKENI. V was shortened by 8 bases and J by 1 base, with 14 bases between the two germline ends. The CDR3 sequence is 15 residues long. The DNA for the CDR3 is TGTGCCAGCCCAAACGGGACCCTGAACACCGGGGAGCTGTTTTTT. As protein: CASPNGTLNTGELFF.

The chain couples TRBV10-3 to TRBJ2-1; D uncertain. Trimming took off 7 bases at V and 5 bases at J, with 15 bases between the two ends. The CDR3 totals 14 residues. The V gene's germline CDR1 is ENHRY and CDR2 SYGVKD. The CDR3 here is CAITPGRTDNEQFF. CDR3 DNA: TGTGCCATCACCCCGGGCAGGACCGACAATGAGCAGTTCTTC.

This chain links TRBV15 with TRBJ1-2; TRBD1 matches 8 bases. J was trimmed by 3 bases and V by 3 bases; bases with no gene match: 12. CDR1 and CDR2 (germline): LNHNV, YYDKDF (reference sequence). The CDR3 has 17 amino acids. CDR3 loop: CATSRVIGDRLYYGYTF. CDR3 coding DNA: TGTGCCACCAGCAGGGTAATAGGGGACAGGCTTTACTATGGCTACACCTTC.

The J gene is TRBJ1-2, the V gene TRBV9; tentative D call: TRBD1 (5 bases). Germline-derived CDR1 and CDR2 are SGDLS and YYNGEE. The germline V and J ends were trimmed by 4 bases and 4 bases, with 26 bases remaining between them. The CDR3 covers 18 residues. The CDR3 DNA is TGTGCCAGCAGCCCGCGGAAGGGGCCAAACCCCCCTTCCTATGGCTACACCTTC. Its protein is CASSPRKGPNPPSYGYTF. Together with reference TRBV9 and TRBJ1-2, the CDR3 gives the full variable domain: DSGVTQTPKHLITATGQRVTLRCSPRSGDLSVYWYQQSLDQGLQFLIQYYNGEERAKGNILERFSAQQFPDLHSELNLSSLELGDSALYFCASSPRKGPNPPSYGYTFGSGTRLTVV.

This chain joins TRBV9 and TRBJ2-1; 11 bases line up with TRBD2. The CDR3 loop spans 18 amino acids. The germline gives CDR1 SGDLS, CDR2 YYNGEE. Losses at the gene ends were 0 bases for V and 4 bases for J; bases not matched to a gene: 9. CDR3 bases: TGTGCCAGCAGCGTAGCCCCTTCACTAGCGGGAGCTTACAATGAGCAGTTCTTC. This gives the protein CASSVAPSLAGAYNEQFF.

The gene calls are TRBV18 and TRBJ1-2; 12 nucleotides align to TRBD1. V shed 0 bases, J shed 4 bases, and the junction held 6 bases outside the gene matches. This CDR3 has 17 residues. Germline CDR1 and CDR2: KGHSH and LQKENI. The CDR3 loop is CASSPPKGQGAGYGYTF. CDR3 DNA sequence: TGTGCCAGCTCACCACCGAAGGGACAGGGGGCAGGCTATGGCTACACCTTC. Drawing the rest from reference TRBV18 and TRBJ1-2, the complete variable domain is NAGVMQNPRHLVRRRGQEARLRCSPMKGHSHVYWYRQLPEEGLKFMVYLQKENIIDESGMPKERFSAEFPKEGPSILRIQQVVRGDSAAYFCASSPPKGQGAGYGYTFGSGTRLTVV.

The chain employs TRBV11-2 and TRBJ1-2; 9 bases map to TRBD1. V gave up 5 bases and J gave up 4 bases; unmatched junction bases: 8. The CDR3 totals 15 residues. Germline CDR1 is SGHAT and CDR2 is FQNNGV. In nucleotides, the CDR3 is TGTGCCAGCAGCGCTTACGGGACAGGGACCTATGGCTACACCTTC. It specifies CASSAYGTGTYGYTF. The whole variable domain, filled in from reference TRBV11-2 and TRBJ1-2, reads EAGVAQSPRYKIIEKRQSVAFWCNPISGHATLYWYQQILGQGPKLLIQFQNNGVVDDSQLPKDRFSAERLKGVDSTLKIQPAKLEDSAVYLCASSAYGTGTYGYTFGSGTRLTVV.

The chain carries TRBV5-4 and TRBJ2-1; 8 bases are shared with TRBD2. Germline CDR1 SGHNT, CDR2 YYREEE (reference sequence). CDR3 length equals 16 residues. The J segment lost 7 bases and the V segment lost 1 base, leaving 10 bases of the junction unmatched. DNA of the CDR3: TGTGCCAGCAGCTTGTTGCCGACGGGAGGGCCTAATGAGCAGTTCTTC. The encoded protein is CASSLLPTGGPNEQFF.

The chain employs TRBV11-2 and TRBJ2-5, with TRBD1 identical over 7 bases. CDR1 and CDR2 (germline): SGHAT, FQNNGV. The trim removed 3 bases at V and 0 bases at J, leaving 1 base unmatched. The CDR3 is made up of 14 amino acids. The CDR3 is CASSLTGHQETQYF. CDR3 nucleotides: TGTGCCAGCAGCTTGACAGGGCACCAAGAGACCCAGTACTTC.